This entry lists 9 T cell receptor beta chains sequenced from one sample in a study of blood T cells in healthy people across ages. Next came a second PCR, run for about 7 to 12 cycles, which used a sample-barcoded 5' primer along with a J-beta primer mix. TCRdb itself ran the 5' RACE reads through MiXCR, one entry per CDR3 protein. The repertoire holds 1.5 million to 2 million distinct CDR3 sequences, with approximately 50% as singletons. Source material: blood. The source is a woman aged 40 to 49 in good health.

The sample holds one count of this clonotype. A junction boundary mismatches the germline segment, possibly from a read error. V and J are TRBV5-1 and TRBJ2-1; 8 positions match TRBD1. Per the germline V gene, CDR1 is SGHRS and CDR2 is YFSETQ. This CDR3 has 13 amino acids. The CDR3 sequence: CTSSVGTGGEQFF. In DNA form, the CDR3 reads TGCACCAGCAGCGTGGGAACAGGGGGTGAGCAGTTCTTC.

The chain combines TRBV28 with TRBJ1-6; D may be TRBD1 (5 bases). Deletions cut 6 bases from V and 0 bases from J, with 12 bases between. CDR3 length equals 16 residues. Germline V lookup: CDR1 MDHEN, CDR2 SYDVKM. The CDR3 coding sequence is TGTGCCAGCAGGGACACCGAGAGCTCCTATAATTCACCCCTCCACTTT. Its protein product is CASRDTESSYNSPLHF.

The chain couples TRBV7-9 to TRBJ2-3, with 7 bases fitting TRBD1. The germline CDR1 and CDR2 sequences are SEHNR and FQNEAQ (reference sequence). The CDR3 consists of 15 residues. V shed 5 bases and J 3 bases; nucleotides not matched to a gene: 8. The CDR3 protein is CASSPSTGLTDTQYF. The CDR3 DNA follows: TGTGCCAGCAGCCCTTCGACAGGGTTGACAGATACGCAGTATTTT.

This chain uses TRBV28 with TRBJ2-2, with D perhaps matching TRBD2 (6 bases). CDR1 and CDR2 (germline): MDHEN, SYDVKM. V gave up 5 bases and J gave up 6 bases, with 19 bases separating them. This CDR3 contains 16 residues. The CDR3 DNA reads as TGTGCCAGCAGTCTCCCTCGGGACTTATCGTCCGGGGAGCTGTTTTTT. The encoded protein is CASSLPRDLSSGELFF.

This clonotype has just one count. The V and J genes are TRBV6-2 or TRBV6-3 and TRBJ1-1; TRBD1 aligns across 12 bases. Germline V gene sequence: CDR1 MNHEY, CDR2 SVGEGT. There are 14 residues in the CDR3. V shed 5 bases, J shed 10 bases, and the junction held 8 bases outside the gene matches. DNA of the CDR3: TGTGCCAGCAGTACGGGACAGGGGGCCAGAAGAGCTTTCTTT. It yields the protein CASSTGQGARRAFF.

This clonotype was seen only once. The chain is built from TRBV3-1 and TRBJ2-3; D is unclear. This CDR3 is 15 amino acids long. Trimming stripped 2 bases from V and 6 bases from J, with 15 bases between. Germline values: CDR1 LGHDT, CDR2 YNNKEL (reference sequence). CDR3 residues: CASSQKRMSRDTQYF. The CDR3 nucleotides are TGTGCCAGCAGCCAAAAGAGGATGAGTAGGGATACGCAGTATTTT.

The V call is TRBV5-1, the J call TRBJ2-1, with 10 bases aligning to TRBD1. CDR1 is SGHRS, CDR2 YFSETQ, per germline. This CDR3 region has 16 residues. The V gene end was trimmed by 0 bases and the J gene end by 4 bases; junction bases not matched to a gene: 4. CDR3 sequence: CASSLGQGARYNEQFF. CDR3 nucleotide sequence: TGCGCCAGCAGCTTGGGACAGGGGGCTCGGTACAATGAGCAGTTCTTC.

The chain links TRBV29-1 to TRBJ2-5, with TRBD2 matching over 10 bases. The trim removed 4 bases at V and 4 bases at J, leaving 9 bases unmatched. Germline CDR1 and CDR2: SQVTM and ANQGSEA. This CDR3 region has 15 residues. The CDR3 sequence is CSVAGSGGAVETQYF. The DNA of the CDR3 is TGCAGCGTTGCAGGGAGCGGGGGGGCGGTAGAGACCCAGTACTTC.

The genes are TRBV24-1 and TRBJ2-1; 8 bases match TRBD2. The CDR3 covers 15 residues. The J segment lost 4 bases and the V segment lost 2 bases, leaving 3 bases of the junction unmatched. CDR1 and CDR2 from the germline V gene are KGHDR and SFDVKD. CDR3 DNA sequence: TGTGCCACCAGTGATTCGGGAGGGGATTACAATGAGCAGTTCTTC. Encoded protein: CATSDSGGDYNEQFF.